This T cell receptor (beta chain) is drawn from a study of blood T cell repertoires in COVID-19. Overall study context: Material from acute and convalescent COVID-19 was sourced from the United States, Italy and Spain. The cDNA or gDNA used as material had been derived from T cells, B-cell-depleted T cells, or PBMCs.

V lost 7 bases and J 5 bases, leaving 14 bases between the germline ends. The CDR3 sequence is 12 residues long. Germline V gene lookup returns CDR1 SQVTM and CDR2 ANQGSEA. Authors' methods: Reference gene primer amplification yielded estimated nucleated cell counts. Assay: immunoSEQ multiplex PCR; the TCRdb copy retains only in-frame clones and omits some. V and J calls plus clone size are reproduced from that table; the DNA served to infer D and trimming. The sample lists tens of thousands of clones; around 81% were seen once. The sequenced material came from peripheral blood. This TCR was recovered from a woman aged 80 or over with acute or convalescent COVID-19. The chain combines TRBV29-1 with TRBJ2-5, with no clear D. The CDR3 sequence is CSAGRPEETQYF. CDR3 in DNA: TGCAGCGCTGGTCGGCCGGAGGAGACCCAGTACTTC.